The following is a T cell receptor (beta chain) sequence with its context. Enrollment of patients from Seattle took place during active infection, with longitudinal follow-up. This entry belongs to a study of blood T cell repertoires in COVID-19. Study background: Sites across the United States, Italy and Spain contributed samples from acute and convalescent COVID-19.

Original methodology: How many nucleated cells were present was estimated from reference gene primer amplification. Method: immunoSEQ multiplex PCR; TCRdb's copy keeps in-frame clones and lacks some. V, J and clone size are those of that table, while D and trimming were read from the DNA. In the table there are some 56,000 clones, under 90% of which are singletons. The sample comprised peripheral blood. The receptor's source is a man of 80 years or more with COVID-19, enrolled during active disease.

The CDR3 protein is CASRQTGSNNEKLFF. The CDR3 nucleotides read TGTGCCAGCAGACAGACAGGGTCAAACAATGAAAAACTGTTTTTT. The chain is built from TRBV2 and TRBJ1-4, with 7 bases lining up with TRBD1. V was clipped by 6 bases and J by 5 bases; unmatched bases: 9. CDR3 size: 15 residues. Germline assignment: CDR1 SNHLY and CDR2 FYNNEI.